This T cell receptor beta chain was retrieved from a study of blood T cell repertoires in COVID-19. Study-level background: Material from acute and convalescent COVID-19 was sourced from the United States, Italy and Spain. Sources were T cells, B-cell-depleted T cells, or PBMCs; the material itself was cDNA or gDNA.

Per the original methods: By means of reference gene primer amplification, nucleated cell counts were estimated. Using immunoSEQ multiplex PCR, the repertoire was profiled, and TCRdb retains in-frame clones only, with some absent. D and trimming come from the DNA, and the V and J calls and clone size come from that table. In the table there are about 260,000 clones, 88% of which are singletons. Sequenced material: peripheral blood. The TCR sequence derives from a human donor in a cohort sampled during active COVID-19.

CDR3 in DNA: TGTGCCAGCAGCCCCAAGACTAGCGCGATCGAGCAGTACTTC. Translation gives CASSPKTSAIEQYF. The rearrangement joins TRBV7-8 to TRBJ2-7; 8 bases are a match to TRBD2. There are 14 residues in the CDR3. The germline V gene encodes CDR1 SGHVS and CDR2 FQNEAQ. V was clipped by 5 bases and J by 6 bases; unmatched bases: 9.